Listed below are T cell receptor beta chains from one sample, sequenced in a study of blood T cell repertoires in COVID-19. The data were produced by immunoSEQ multiplex PCR, yet TCRdb's version contains in-frame clones alone and is incomplete. The sample consists of some 270,000 clones, approximately 85% of them appearing once. Sample: PBMCs or T cells enriched from blood (not recorded which). The receptors derive from a woman aged 50 to 60 with acute COVID-19. Both conserved end residues are part of each CDR3. A D gene is named only where the DNA matches it firmly. Some rows mark clone size as missing; the rest say once, few, many or name a class of expanded clone.

>TRBV2|once|TRBJ1-2|TRBD1
TGTGCCAGCAGTGAGTACAGGGGGCCTGGCTATGGCTACACCTTC
CASSEYRGPGYGYTF
>TRBV13|NA|TRBJ2-5|NA
TGTGCCAGCAGCTTAGCGGGGAGCCAAGAGACCCAGTACTTC
CASSLAGSQETQYF
>TRBV6-2/TRBV6-3|many|TRBJ2-7|TRBD1
TGTGCCAGCAGTTGGACAGGGAGCTCCTACGAGCAGTACTTC
CASSWTGSSYEQYF
>TRBV11-2|NA|TRBJ2-5|TRBD2
TGTGCCAGCAGCTTAGGAATCAGGGAGGGCGAGGAGACCCAGTACTTC
CASSLGIREGEETQYF
>TRBV19|NA|TRBJ2-3|NA
TGTGCCAGTAGTCATCAGGGCACCAGCACAGATACGCAGTATTTT
CASSHQGTSTDTQYF
>TRBV2|NA|TRBJ2-5|TRBD1
TGTGCCAGCATCCCCGGCGGCAGGGGGCCAGGAGAGACCCAGTACTTC
CASIPGGRGPGETQYF
>TRBV21-1|NA|TRBJ2-7|NA
TGTGCCCCTAAGATGGGTCAGGGGGTTTACGAGCAGTACTTC
CAPKMGQGVYEQYF
>TRBV27|NA|TRBJ1-3|NA
TGTGCCAGCAGCCAGGGCCTGGGAGGCCGCTCTGGAAACACCATATATTTT
CASSQGLGGRSGNTIYF
>TRBV4-3|NA|TRBJ2-3|NA
TGCGCCAGCAGCCAAGAGGTAGTAAGCACAGATACGCAGTATTTT
CASSQEVVSTDTQYF
>TRBV19|once|TRBJ1-5|NA
TGTGCCAGTAGTATATTTACAGGGAATAGCAATCAGCCCCAGCATTTT
CASSIFTGNSNQPQHF
>TRBV7-2|NA|TRBJ1-6|NA
TGTGCCAGCAGCTTTTTCGGGGGGACCGAAATTAATTCACCCCTCCACTTT
CASSFFGGTEINSPLHF
>TRBV18|NA|TRBJ2-7|TRBD2
TGTGCCAGCTCACCAGGGGGGGGCTCCTACGAGCAGTACTTC
CASSPGGGSYEQYF
>TRBV2|few|TRBJ2-7|NA
TGTGCCAGCAAGGGAGAGATATACGAGCAGTACTTC
CASKGEIYEQYF
>TRBV12-5|NA|TRBJ1-3|TRBD1
TGTGCTAGTGGTTTGTACTCCGGGACAGGGGGCTCTGGAAACACCATATATTTT
CASGLYSGTGGSGNTIYF
>TRBV7-2|NA|TRBJ2-1|NA
TGTGCCAGCAGCCCCCGCGGTAGTGTCTCCTACAATGAGCAGTTCTTC
CASSPRGSVSYNEQFF
>TRBV7-3|NA|TRBJ1-2|TRBD1
TGTGCCAGCAGCTTAACGGGGACAGGCTATGGCTACACCTTC
CASSLTGTGYGYTF
>TRBV5-1|NA|TRBJ1-2|NA
TGCGCCAGCAGCTTGGAAGGGGTTTATGGCTACACCTTC
CASSLEGVYGYTF
>TRBV10-3|NA|TRBJ2-3|NA
TGTGCCATCAGTGATCGTGGGGAGGCGGGCACAGATACGCAGTATTTT
CAISDRGEAGTDTQYF
>TRBV27|NA|TRBJ1-6|NA
TGTGCCAGCAGAACGGGGAGCTCCTATAATTCACCCCTCCACTTT
CASRTGSSYNSPLHF
>TRBV3-1/TRBV3-2|NA|TRBJ2-1|TRBD1
TGTGCCAGCAGCCGTCTCGGGACAGCGATCTCCTACAATGAGCAGTTCTTC
CASSRLGTAISYNEQFF
>TRBV6-9|NA|TRBJ2-1|TRBD2
TGTGCCAGTCTTCGCGGGGGATCCTACAATGAGCAGTTCTTC
CASLRGGSYNEQFF
>TRBV6-6|NA|TRBJ1-1|NA
TGTGCCAGCAGTCCCCAGACAGGAATGAACACTGAAGCTTTCTTT
CASSPQTGMNTEAFF
>TRBV3-1/TRBV3-2|NA|TRBJ1-4|NA
TGTGCCAGCAGCCAAGTTCTTAGTGGGGGGGCTACTAATGAAAAACTGTTTTTT
CASSQVLSGGATNEKLFF
>TRBV5-1|NA|TRBJ1-4|NA
TGCGCCAGCAGCGTTTTACAGGGCCCTGGTGAAAAACTGTTTTTT
CASSVLQGPGEKLFF
>TRBV5-8|NA|TRBJ1-5|NA
TGTGCCAGCAGCTTGGGGACATCTAGCAATCAGCCCCAGCATTTT
CASSLGTSSNQPQHF
>TRBV6-5|NA|TRBJ1-2|TRBD1
TGTGCCAGCAGTACAAGGACAGGGTATGGCTACACCTTC
CASSTRTGYGYTF
>TRBV6-5|many|TRBJ1-4|NA
TGTGCCAGCAGTTACCGGGGATTCACTAATGAAAAACTGTTTTTT
CASSYRGFTNEKLFF
>TRBV24-1|NA|TRBJ1-2|TRBD1
TGTGCCACCATCCAGGGGGCGTATGGCTACACCTTC
CATIQGAYGYTF
>TRBV7-2|NA|TRBJ1-2|TRBD1
TGTGCCAGCAGCGAGAGGACAGGGGAAGGCTACACCTTC
CASSERTGEGYTF
>TRBV5-1|NA|TRBJ2-3|NA
TGCGCCAGCAGCTTATCTACAGGGGGAGGGACAGATACGCAGTATTTT
CASSLSTGGGTDTQYF
>TRBV19|NA|TRBJ2-3|TRBD2
TGTGCCAGTAGTATAGGATTGGGAGGGGATACGCAGTATTTT
CASSIGLGGDTQYF
>TRBV5-6|few|TRBJ1-1|TRBD1
TGTGCCAGCAGCTTGCAAATAACAGGGGGAAATACTGAAGCTTTCTTT
CASSLQITGGNTEAFF
>TRBV14|NA|TRBJ1-6|NA
TGTGCCAGCAGCCAAGCGAGGATACCACTCCACTTT
CASSQARIPLHF
>TRBV7-2|NA|TRBJ2-7|TRBD2
TGTGCCAGCAGCTCACTAGCGGGGGGGCGTCGAGAGCAGTACTTC
CASSSLAGGRREQYF
>TRBV11-2|NA|TRBJ2-1|NA
TGTGCCAGCAGCTCCCGACACTCCCCCTACAATGAGCAGTTCTTC
CASSSRHSPYNEQFF
>TRBV9|NA|TRBJ1-1|NA
TGTGCCAGCAGCCCTCTCAAGGGAGCCCCAGGAGCTTTCTTT
CASSPLKGAPGAFF
>TRBV3-1/TRBV3-2|few|TRBJ1-5|TRBD1
TGTGCCAGCAGCCAAGGACAGGGGAAGAATCAGCCCCAGCATTTT
CASSQGQGKNQPQHF
>TRBV12-1|NA|TRBJ2-1|NA
TGTGCCAGCAGCCCCACTAGTAACGAGCAGTTCTTC
CASSPTSNEQFF
>TRBV11-2|NA|TRBJ1-2|NA
TGTGCCAGCAGCTTAGACATCCACACCTTC
CASSLDIHTF
>TRBV5-1|NA|TRBJ1-4|TRBD1
TGCGCCAGCAGCAGACTACAGGGGGCGAAGGAAAAACTGTTTTTT
CASSRLQGAKEKLFF
>TRBV6-2/TRBV6-3|once|TRBJ1-3|NA
TGTGCCAGCAGTTACTCCGCGGGCCCTGGAAACACCATATATTTT
CASSYSAGPGNTIYF
>TRBV7-2|NA|TRBJ2-7|TRBD1
TGTGCCAGCAGCGGGACAGGGCTGTCCACCTACGAGCAGTACTTC
CASSGTGLSTYEQYF
>TRBV5-4|NA|TRBJ2-7|NA
TGTGCCAGCAGCTCGCGGAGGGCCAAGGGCTTAGAGCAGTACTTC
CASSSRRAKGLEQYF
>TRBV7-3|NA|TRBJ1-1|NA
TGTGCCAGCAGCCCGGACTTCGGGAAAGGGGCTTTCTTT
CASSPDFGKGAFF
>TRBV6-6|NA|TRBJ1-5|NA
TGTGCCAGCAGTCCTCCCGGGAAGCGAAATCAGCCCCAGCATTTT
CASSPPGKRNQPQHF
>TRBV14|NA|TRBJ1-1|TRBD1
TGTGCCAGCAGCCCCCCCGGGACAGGGTTGAACACTGAAGCTTTCTTT
CASSPPGTGLNTEAFF
>TRBV15|NA|TRBJ1-1|TRBD1
TGTGCCACCAGCAAATGGGACAGGGGAGGCACTGAAGCTTTCTTT
CATSKWDRGGTEAFF
>TRBV7-2|NA|TRBJ2-3|TRBD2
TGTGCCAGCAGCCCTATGGCTAGCGGAGATACGCAGTATTTT
CASSPMASGDTQYF
>TRBV30|NA|TRBJ2-3|NA
TGTGCCTGGAGTTTGGGGGGGCGTGCAGATACGCAGTATTTT
CAWSLGGRADTQYF
>TRBV7-2|NA|TRBJ1-6|NA
TGTGCCAGCAGCAAGCTCCGGGACAAAAATTCACCCCTCCACTTT
CASSKLRDKNSPLHF
>TRBV10-3|NA|TRBJ2-7|NA
TGTGCCATCAGCGCCTCGAGCAACGAGCAGTACTTC
CAISASSNEQYF
>TRBV7-9|NA|TRBJ1-2|TRBD1
TGTGCCAGCCAAGAGGGGGCGAGTGCTAACTATGGCTACACCTTC
CASQEGASANYGYTF
>TRBV5-1|NA|TRBJ2-7|TRBD1
TGCGCCAGCAGCGTACAGGGGGTCTACGAGCAGTACTTC
CASSVQGVYEQYF
>TRBV2|NA|TRBJ1-2|NA
TGTGCCAGCTACTTAGATGGCTACACCTTC
CASYLDGYTF
>TRBV7-3|NA|TRBJ2-2|NA
TGTGCCAGCAGCTTAAAGGGGCAGGGATCGAACACCGGGGAGCTGTTTTTT
CASSLKGQGSNTGELFF
>TRBV18|NA|TRBJ2-1|TRBD2
TGTGCCAGCTCACCCTATGAGCGGGGGCAGTTCTTC
CASSPYERGQFF
>TRBV7-2|NA|TRBJ2-3|TRBD2
TGTGCCAGCAGCTTAGCCTACGGGACTAGCGGGGGTAGCACAGATACGCAGTATTTT
CASSLAYGTSGGSTDTQYF
>TRBV3-1/TRBV3-2|few|TRBJ1-2|NA
TGTGCCAGCAGCCTTCCGGGACTCGGTGGCTACACCTTC
CASSLPGLGGYTF